The following is a TCR beta chain sequence with its context. This clone appeared a single time. Its antigen is still unknown. The record has no base qualities; no much larger clone is one base away. This specimen comes from a study of control samples from healthy donors and cancer patients (dated by TCRdb to 2020 to 2022). CDR1 and CDR2, per the germline V gene, are MGHRA and YSYEKL. V is shortened by 3 bases, J by 5 bases, and the region joining them spans 10 bases. The CDR3, from cysteine to phenylalanine, totals 13 residues. CDR3 DNA is the only sequence kept; it has 39 bases, read in frame from the first base. Receptor amplification or capture employed the immunoSEQ multiplex PCR assay. TCRdb took this table from immuneACCESS and kept in-frame rearrangements with V and J called. Such tables lack part of the clones; where checked against another copy, unresolved V genes explain under half of the gap, and the rest is unexplained. Recorded for this sample are over 100,000 clones; around 93% of them occurred a single time. Approximately 2% of the sample belongs to the ten largest clones.

The rearranged segments are TRBV4-1 and TRBJ2-5; the D gene remains uncertain. This receptor was taken from a woman in her forties or fifties in good health. The sample consisted of blood. Read as DNA, the sequence is TGCGCCAGCAGCCAGTGGTTAAGGGAGACCCAGTACTTC. Protein translation: CASSQWLRETQYF.